The source of this T cell receptor (beta chain) is a study of blood T cell repertoires in COVID-19. Study background: PBMCs, B-cell-depleted T cells, or T cells were the source of the cDNA or gDNA that made up the material.

CDR3 length: 13 amino acids. V lost 3 bases and J 6 bases, leaving 13 bases between the germline ends. Germline lookup yields CDR1 SGHRS and CDR2 YFSETQ. Clones were read by immunoSEQ multiplex PCR, and TCRdb kept only the in-frame ones, dropping some. The table records approximately 200,000 clones, about 86% of them present only once. The specimen sequenced was peripheral blood. The rearrangement joins TRBV5-1 to TRBJ2-7, with D possibly TRBD1 on 6 matching bases. The TCR originated in a man between 60 and 70 years old who had recovered from COVID-19. Here the CDR3 DNA reads TGCGCCAGCAGCTACACCGGGACACTCGAGCAGTACTTC. Translating gives CASSYTGTLEQYF.